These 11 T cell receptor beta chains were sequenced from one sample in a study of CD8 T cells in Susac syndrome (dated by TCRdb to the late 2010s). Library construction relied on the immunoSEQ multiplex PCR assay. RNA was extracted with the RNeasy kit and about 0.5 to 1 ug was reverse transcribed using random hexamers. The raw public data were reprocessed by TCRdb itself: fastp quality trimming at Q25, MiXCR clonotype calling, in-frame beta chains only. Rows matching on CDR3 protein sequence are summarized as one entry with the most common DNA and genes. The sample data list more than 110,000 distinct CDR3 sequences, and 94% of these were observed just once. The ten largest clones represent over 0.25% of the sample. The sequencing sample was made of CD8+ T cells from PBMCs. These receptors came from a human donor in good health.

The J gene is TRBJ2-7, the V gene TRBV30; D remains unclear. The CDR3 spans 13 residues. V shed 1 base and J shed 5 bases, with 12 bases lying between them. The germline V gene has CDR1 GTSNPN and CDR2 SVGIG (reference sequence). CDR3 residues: CAWSEVGHDEQYF. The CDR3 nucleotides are TGTGCCTGGAGTGAGGTAGGGCACGACGAGCAGTACTTC.

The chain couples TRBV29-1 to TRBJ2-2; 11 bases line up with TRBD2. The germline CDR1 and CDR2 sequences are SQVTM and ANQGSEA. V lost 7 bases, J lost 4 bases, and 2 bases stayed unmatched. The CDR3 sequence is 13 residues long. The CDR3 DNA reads TGCAGCGGACTAGCGGGATCCACCGGGGAGCTGTTTTTT. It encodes CSGLAGSTGELFF.

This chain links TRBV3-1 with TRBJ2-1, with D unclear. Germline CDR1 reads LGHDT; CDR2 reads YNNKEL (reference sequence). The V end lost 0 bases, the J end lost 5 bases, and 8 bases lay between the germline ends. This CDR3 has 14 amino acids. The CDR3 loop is CASSQDIWDNEQFF. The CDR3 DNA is TGTGCCAGCAGCCAAGATATTTGGGACAATGAGCAGTTCTTC.

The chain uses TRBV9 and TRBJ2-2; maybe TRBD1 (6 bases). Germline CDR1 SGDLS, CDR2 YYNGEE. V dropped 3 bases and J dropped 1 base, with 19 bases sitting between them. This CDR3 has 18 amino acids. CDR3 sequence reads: CASSEEPPGHQNTGELFF. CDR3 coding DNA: TGTGCCAGCAGCGAGGAGCCCCCGGGACATCAGAACACCGGGGAGCTGTTTTTT.

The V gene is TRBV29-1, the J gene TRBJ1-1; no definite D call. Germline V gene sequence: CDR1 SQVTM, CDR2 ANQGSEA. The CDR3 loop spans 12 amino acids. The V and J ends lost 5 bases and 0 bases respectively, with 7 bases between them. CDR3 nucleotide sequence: TGCAGCGTTCCTGACATGAACACTGAAGCTTTCTTT. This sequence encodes CSVPDMNTEAFF.

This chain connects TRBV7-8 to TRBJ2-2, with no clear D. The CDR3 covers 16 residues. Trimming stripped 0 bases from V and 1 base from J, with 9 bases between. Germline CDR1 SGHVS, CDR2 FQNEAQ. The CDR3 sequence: CASSLAWQRNTGELFF. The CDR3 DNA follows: TGTGCCAGCAGCTTAGCCTGGCAGAGGAACACCGGGGAGCTGTTTTTT.

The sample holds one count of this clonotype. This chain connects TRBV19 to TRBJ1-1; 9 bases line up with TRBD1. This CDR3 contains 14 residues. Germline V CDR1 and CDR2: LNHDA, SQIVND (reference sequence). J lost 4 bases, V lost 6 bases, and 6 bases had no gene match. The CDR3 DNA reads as TGTGCCAGTAGCGCCGGGACAGGGACCACTGAAGCTTTCTTT. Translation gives CASSAGTGTTEAFF.

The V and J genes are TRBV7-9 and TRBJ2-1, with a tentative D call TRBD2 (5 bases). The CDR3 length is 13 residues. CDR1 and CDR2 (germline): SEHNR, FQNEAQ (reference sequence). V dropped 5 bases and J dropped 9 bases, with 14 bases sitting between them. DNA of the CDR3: TGTGCCAGCAGCGTCGGGTCCGGAGGTGAGCAGTTCTTC. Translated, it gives CASSVGSGGEQFF.

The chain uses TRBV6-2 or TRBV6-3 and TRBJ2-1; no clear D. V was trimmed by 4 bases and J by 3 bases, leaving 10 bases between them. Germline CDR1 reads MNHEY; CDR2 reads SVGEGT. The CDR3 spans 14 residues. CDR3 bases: TGTGCCAGCAGTTGGACGGGCTTCTACAATGAGCAGTTCTTC. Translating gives CASSWTGFYNEQFF.

The CDR3 bases are TGTGCCAGCAGCTACGACATCAACACTGAAGCTTTCTTT. It specifies CASSYDINTEAFF. The chain couples TRBV7-9 to TRBJ1-1; D is ambiguous. The CDR3 consists of 13 residues. V lost 4 bases, J lost 2 bases, and 8 bases lay in between. In germline, CDR1 is SEHNR, CDR2 FQNEAQ (reference sequence).

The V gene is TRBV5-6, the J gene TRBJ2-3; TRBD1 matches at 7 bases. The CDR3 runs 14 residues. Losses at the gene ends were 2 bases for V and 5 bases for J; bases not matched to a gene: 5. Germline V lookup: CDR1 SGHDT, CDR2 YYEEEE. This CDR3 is CASSLTGERDTQYF. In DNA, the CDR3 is TGTGCCAGCAGCTTAACAGGGGAGAGAGATACGCAGTATTTT. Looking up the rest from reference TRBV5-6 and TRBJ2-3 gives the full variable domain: DAGVTQSPTHLIKTRGQQVTLRCSPKSGHDTVSWYQQALGQGPQFIFQYYEEEERQRGNFPDRFSGHQFPNYSSELNVNALLLGDSALYLCASSLTGERDTQYFGPGTRLTVL.